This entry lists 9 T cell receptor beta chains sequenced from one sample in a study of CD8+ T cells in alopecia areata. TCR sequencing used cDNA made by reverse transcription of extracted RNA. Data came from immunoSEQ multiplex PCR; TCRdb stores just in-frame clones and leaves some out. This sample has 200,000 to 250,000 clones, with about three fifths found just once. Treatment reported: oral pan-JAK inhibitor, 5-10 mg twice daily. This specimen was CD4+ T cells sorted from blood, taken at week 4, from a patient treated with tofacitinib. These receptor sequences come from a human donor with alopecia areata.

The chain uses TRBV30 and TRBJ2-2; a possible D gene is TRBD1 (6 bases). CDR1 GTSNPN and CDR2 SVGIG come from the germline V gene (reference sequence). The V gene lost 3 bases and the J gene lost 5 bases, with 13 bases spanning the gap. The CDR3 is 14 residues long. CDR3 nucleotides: TGTGCCTGGAGAGGGGGAGTTGAAACCGGGGAGCTGTTTTTT. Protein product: CAWRGGVETGELFF.

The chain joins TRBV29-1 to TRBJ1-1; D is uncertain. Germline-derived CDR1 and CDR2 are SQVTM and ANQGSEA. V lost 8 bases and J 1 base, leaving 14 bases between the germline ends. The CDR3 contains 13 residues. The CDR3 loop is CSSAEAWNTEAFF. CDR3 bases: TGCAGCTCCGCCGAAGCTTGGAACACTGAAGCTTTCTTT.

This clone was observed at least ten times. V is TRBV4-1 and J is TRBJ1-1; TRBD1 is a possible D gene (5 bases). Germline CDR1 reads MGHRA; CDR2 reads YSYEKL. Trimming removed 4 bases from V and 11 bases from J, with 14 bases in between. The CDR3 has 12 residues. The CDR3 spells CASSPSGGEAFF. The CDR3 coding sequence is TGCGCCAGCAGCCCCTCGGGGGGGGAGGCTTTCTTT.

The DNA for the CDR3 is TGTGCCAGCAGCTCCAGGACAGGGGGCAAGGATACGCAGTATTTT. It yields the protein CASSSRTGGKDTQYF. The J gene is TRBJ2-3, the V gene TRBV5-4; the match to TRBD1 covers 11 bases. This CDR3 has 15 residues. Trimming cost V 3 bases and J 6 bases; bases outside gene matches: 6. The germline CDR1 and CDR2 sequences are SGHNT and YYREEE (reference sequence).

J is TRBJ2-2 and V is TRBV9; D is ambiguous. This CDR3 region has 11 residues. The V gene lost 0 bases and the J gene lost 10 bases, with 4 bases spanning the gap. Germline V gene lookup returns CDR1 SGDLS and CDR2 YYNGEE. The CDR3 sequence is CASSVDEELFF. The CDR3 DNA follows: TGTGCCAGCAGCGTAGACGAGGAGCTGTTTTTT.

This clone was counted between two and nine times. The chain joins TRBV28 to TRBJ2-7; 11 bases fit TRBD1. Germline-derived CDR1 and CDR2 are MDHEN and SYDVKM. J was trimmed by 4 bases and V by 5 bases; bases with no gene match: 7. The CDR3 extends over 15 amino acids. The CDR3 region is CASSPSGTGGYEQYF. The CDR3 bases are TGTGCCAGCAGTCCCTCCGGGACAGGGGGGTACGAGCAGTACTTC.

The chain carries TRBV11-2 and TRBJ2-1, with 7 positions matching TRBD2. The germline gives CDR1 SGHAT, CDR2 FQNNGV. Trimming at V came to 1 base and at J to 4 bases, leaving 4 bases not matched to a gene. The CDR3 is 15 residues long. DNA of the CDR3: TGTGCCAGCAGCTTAGGACGGGGGGTTTACAATGAGCAGTTCTTC. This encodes CASSLGRGVYNEQFF. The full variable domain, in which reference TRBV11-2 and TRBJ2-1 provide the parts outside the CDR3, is EAGVAQSPRYKIIEKRQSVAFWCNPISGHATLYWYQQILGQGPKLLIQFQNNGVVDDSQLPKDRFSAERLKGVDSTLKIQPAKLEDSAVYLCASSLGRGVYNEQFFGPGTRLTVL.

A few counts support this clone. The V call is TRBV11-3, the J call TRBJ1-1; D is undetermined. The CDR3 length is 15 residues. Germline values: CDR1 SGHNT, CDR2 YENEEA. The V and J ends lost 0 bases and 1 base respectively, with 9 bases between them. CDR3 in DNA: TGTGCCAGCAGCTTAGATCTCCGGGGGAACACTGAAGCTTTCTTT. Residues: CASSLDLRGNTEAFF.

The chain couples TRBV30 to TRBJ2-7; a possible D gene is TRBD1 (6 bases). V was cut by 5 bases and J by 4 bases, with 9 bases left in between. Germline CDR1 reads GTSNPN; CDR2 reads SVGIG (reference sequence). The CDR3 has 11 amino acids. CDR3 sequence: CAWEQGYEQYF. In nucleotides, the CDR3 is TGTGCCTGGGAACAGGGTTACGAGCAGTACTTC.